This entry lists 4 T cell receptor beta chains sequenced from one sample in a study of a mutant IDH1 vaccine in newly diagnosed glioma. Stated time point: week 5, during vaccination. Doses of 300 ug of mutant IDH1 20-mer peptide were given with topical imiquimod. Repertoires were generated with immunoSEQ multiplex PCR, while TCRdb's copy carries only in-frame clones and drops some. The sample yields tens of thousands of clones, approximately 86% seen once. The antigens of these receptors remain unknown. The material sequenced was PBMCs, taken from a glioma patient whose treatment included an IDH1 peptide vaccine. The receptors come from a woman aged 18-30 years with glioma. Some clones in this sample may be carry-over from other donors' samples.

The chain couples TRBV6-5 to TRBJ1-1; D unclear. Trimming shortened V by 0 bases and J by 1 base, and 12 bases separated the two germline ends. CDR1 MNHEY and CDR2 SVGAGI come from the germline V gene. This CDR3 spans 16 amino acids. This chain's CDR3 is CASSYSLFAGNTEAFF. The CDR3 coding sequence is TGTGCCAGCAGTTACTCGTTATTCGCAGGGAACACTGAAGCTTTCTTT.

The J gene is TRBJ2-5, the V gene TRBV7-9, with 12 bases lining up with TRBD2. In germline, CDR1 is SEHNR, CDR2 FQNEAQ (reference sequence). The CDR3 is 14 residues long. The V segment lost 3 bases and the J segment 4 bases; nucleotides outside the gene matches: 0. CDR3 region: CASSLGLAGETQYF. Here the CDR3 DNA reads TGTGCCAGCAGCTTGGGACTAGCGGGAGAGACCCAGTACTTC. Drawing the rest from reference TRBV7-9 and TRBJ2-5, the complete variable domain is DTGVSQNPRHKITKRGQNVTFRCDPISEHNRLYWYRQTLGQGPEFLTYFQNEAQLEKSRLLSDRFSAERPKGSFSTLEIQRTEQGDSAMYLCASSLGLAGETQYFGPGTRLLVL.

The V and J genes are TRBV27 and TRBJ1-2; D remains unclear. The ends were cut back, 3 bases at V and 6 bases at J, with 14 bases in the middle. Germline CDR1 reads MNHEY; CDR2 reads SMNVEV (reference sequence). CDR3 length: 14 residues. The DNA for the CDR3 is TGTGCCAGCAGTTTGGGCAGGCTGCGAGATGGCTACACCTTC. Protein product: CASSLGRLRDGYTF.

The J gene is TRBJ2-3, the V gene TRBV6-6; D gene unclear. The germline CDR1 and CDR2 sequences are MNHNY and SVGAGI (reference sequence). The CDR3 contains 14 residues. Trimming shortened V by 7 bases and J by 4 bases, and 15 bases separated the two germline ends. The CDR3 loop reads CASNEATGSDTQYF. The CDR3 bases are TGTGCCAGCAACGAGGCGACCGGATCAGATACGCAGTATTTT.